This T cell receptor beta chain came from a study of Ad26.COV2.S vaccination and SARS-CoV-2 variants. TCRdb's copy holds only in-frame clones and misses some; the assay was immunoSEQ multiplex PCR. Here the sample spans hundreds of thousands of clones, roughly 90% being singletons. Treatment in this sample: around 19 received Ad26.COV2.S at low or high dose, single or two shots; five or six received placebo; per-sample allocation not given. Samples were taken on day 63 after the first vaccine or placebo injection. Looked up from germline, CDR1 is SGHTA and CDR2 is FQGNSA. This CDR3 is 14 amino acids long. V was cut by 5 bases and J by 7 bases, with 17 bases left in between.

Sequenced material: peripheral blood, taken in a trial of Ad26.COV2.S vaccine versus placebo. This receptor was taken from a person aged 18 to 65 who received the Ad26.COV2.S COVID-19 vaccine or a placebo. The V and J genes are TRBV7-2 and TRBJ2-5; a weak D match, TRBD2 (5 bases). CDR3 DNA sequence: TGTGCCAGCAGCCCACCGACGGGGATAGGGACCCAGTACTTC. It yields the protein CASSPPTGIGTQYF.